This T cell receptor (beta chain) stems from a study of CD8+CD57+ T cells in acquired aplastic anemia. Study-wide results and caveats: Around 29 CD8+ CDR3 sequences were shared between patients and controls. CD8+ Simpson's diversity showed no significant patient-control difference.

CDR1 is SQVTM and CDR2 is ANQGSEA in the germline V gene. This CDR3 has 13 amino acids. V gave up 2 bases and J gave up 14 bases, with 16 bases separating them. According to the study, genomic DNA was the template for TCR beta VDJ and CDR3 profiling. A single record per CDR3 protein comes from TCRdb applying MiXCR to the reads. This sample has 150,000 to 180,000 distinct CDR3 sequences, with about 48% found just once. A word on this clonotype: Antigen specificity is unknown.

Sequencing was done on patients that had shown CD8+CD57+ cell expansion by flow cytometry. Sequences were obtained from sorted CD4+, CD8+, or CD8+CD57+ T cells (not recorded which) from PBMCs. The genes are TRBV29-1 and TRBJ1-6; D ambiguous. The receptor's source is a human donor with aplastic anemia. CDR3 bases: TGCAGCGTTGAATTGGCCGACCGTGGTTCCCTCCACTTT. Its translation is CSVELADRGSLHF.